This entry lists 20 T cell receptor beta chains sequenced from one sample in a study of T cell responses to AZD1222 COVID-19 vaccine. TCRdb's copy holds only in-frame clones and misses some; the assay was immunoSEQ multiplex PCR. The sample lists approximately 81,000 clones; over 80% were seen once. Material: peripheral blood, obtained on day 0 of MenACWY control vaccination. The receptors were sampled from an adult in good health.

DNA for the CDR3: TGTGCCAGCAGTTACGGGAGCCTGAACACTGAAGCTTTCTTT. It encodes CASSYGSLNTEAFF. The genes are TRBV27 and TRBJ1-1; no reliable D call. Trimming pared 4 bases from V and 0 bases from J, leaving 9 bases between. This CDR3 is 14 amino acids long. Per the germline V gene, CDR1 is MNHEY and CDR2 is SMNVEV (reference sequence).

The V call is TRBV28, the J call TRBJ1-1; D unclear. The CDR3 sequence is 11 residues long. CDR1 and CDR2 (germline): MDHEN, SYDVKM. V dropped 6 bases and J dropped 9 bases, with 11 bases sitting between them. The CDR3 reads CASRSPTQAFF. The CDR3 DNA sequence: TGTGCCAGCAGGTCCCCAACCCAAGCTTTCTTT.

CDR3 nucleotide sequence: TGTGCCAGCAGCCAAGATCACCTAGCGGGAGCAACCTACAATGAGCAGTTCTTC. Encoded protein: CASSQDHLAGATYNEQFF. The gene calls are TRBV3-1 (or the pseudogene TRBV3-2) and TRBJ2-1, with 10 bases identical to TRBD2. The J segment lost 2 bases and the V segment lost 0 bases, leaving 7 bases of the junction unmatched. The germline CDR1 and CDR2 sequences are LGHDT and YNNKEL (reference sequence). CDR3 length: 18 amino acids.

This chain joins TRBV10-3 and TRBJ2-5; TRBD1 matches at 8 bases. Germline V CDR1 and CDR2: ENHRY, SYGVKD. This CDR3 contains 12 residues. Unmatched junction bases numbered 7, after V lost 11 bases and J lost 5 bases. The CDR3 nucleotides are TGTGCCGTGCGAGGACAGGGCGAGACCCAGTACTTC. It translates to CAVRGQGETQYF.

The genes are TRBV20-1 and TRBJ2-3; 7 bases fit TRBD2. This CDR3 has 15 amino acids. V was pared by 3 bases and J by 4 bases, with 10 bases of the junction left unmatched. Per the germline V gene, CDR1 is DFQATT and CDR2 is SNEGSKA (reference sequence). The CDR3 is CSASSSGLRADTQYF. DNA for the CDR3: TGCAGTGCTAGTTCTAGCGGCCTTAGGGCAGATACGCAGTATTTT.

The V gene is TRBV7-9, the J gene TRBJ1-2; TRBD1 is a possible D gene (6 bases). Trimming left V 5 bases short and J 8 bases short, with 15 bases between. Germline assignment: CDR1 SEHNR and CDR2 FQNEAQ (reference sequence). There are 13 residues in the CDR3. CDR3: CASSPSGQSGYTF. DNA of the CDR3: TGTGCCAGCAGCCCATCCGGACAGTCAGGCTACACCTTC.

This clone was picked up one time. The J gene is TRBJ2-7, the V gene TRBV6-5; 12 nucleotides agree with TRBD2. Trimming took 6 bases from V and 7 from J; bases not matched to a gene: 7. The CDR3 is 14 residues long. Germline loops: CDR1 MNHEY, CDR2 SVGAGI. The CDR3 sequence is CASRPQLAGGEQYF. CDR3 nucleotide sequence: TGTGCCAGCAGACCTCAGCTAGCGGGAGGGGAGCAGTACTTC.

The V call is TRBV29-1, the J call TRBJ2-3; no reliable D call. The CDR3 length is 12 residues. Germline CDR1 and CDR2: SQVTM and ANQGSEA. V lost 5 bases to trimming and J lost 4 bases, with 10 bases between them. The CDR3 DNA is TGCAGCGTTAACGTGAGAGCAGATACGCAGTATTTT. Its protein product is CSVNVRADTQYF.

The J gene is TRBJ1-1, the V gene TRBV5-1, with 12 bases fitting TRBD1. The CDR3 contains 16 residues. CDR1 and CDR2 (germline): SGHRS, YFSETQ. V dropped 0 bases and J dropped 12; count of bases not matched to a gene: 12. The CDR3 DNA follows: TGCGCCAGCAGCTTGGACGGGACAGGGGGCGGTATCGTGACTTTCTTT. Encoded protein: CASSLDGTGGGIVTFF. The whole variable domain, filled in from reference TRBV5-1 and TRBJ1-1, reads KAGVTQTPRYLIKTRGQQVTLSCSPISGHRSVSWYQQTPGQGLQFLFEYFSETQRNKGNFPGRFSGRQFSNSRSEMNVSTLELGDSALYLCASSLDGTGGGIVTFFGQGTRLTVV.

The gene calls are TRBV6-5 and TRBJ1-2, with TRBD1 identical over 8 bases. From germline, CDR1 is MNHEY and CDR2 SVGAGI. Germline trimming cut 8 bases from V and 4 bases from J; bases unmatched to any gene: 12. CDR3 length equals 15 residues. CDR3 sequence reads: CASGETGQESYGYTF. The CDR3 region has the DNA TGTGCCAGCGGGGAGACGGGACAGGAGTCCTATGGCTACACCTTC.

This clone has only one observation. The chain has TRBV27 and TRBJ1-5; D not resolved. This CDR3 is built from 14 residues. Germline lookup yields CDR1 MNHEY and CDR2 SMNVEV (reference sequence). Trimming cost V 5 bases and J 5 bases, with 13 bases left between them. For the CDR3, the DNA is TGTGCCAGCAGTCCTTTAGGAAGGGATCAGCCCCAGCATTTT. Amino acid sequence: CASSPLGRDQPQHF.

This chain connects TRBV6-5 to TRBJ1-2, with D tentatively TRBD1 (6 bases). Germline V gene lookup returns CDR1 MNHEY and CDR2 SVGAGI. With 8 bases removed from V and 5 bases from J, the gap between germline ends came to 12 bases. There are 12 residues in the CDR3. The CDR3 sequence is CASLWGPYGYTF. The DNA for the CDR3 is TGTGCCAGCCTGTGGGGGCCGTATGGCTACACCTTC.

The chain links TRBV27 to TRBJ2-1, with D tentatively TRBD2 (5 bases). Trimming took off 10 bases at V and 0 bases at J, with 16 bases between the two ends. Germline CDR1 is MNHEY and CDR2 is SMNVEV (reference sequence). The CDR3 is made up of 15 amino acids. CDR3 sequence reads: CATRLRASSYNEQFF. For the CDR3, the DNA is TGTGCCACACGACTAAGGGCGAGCTCCTACAATGAGCAGTTCTTC.

The rearrangement uses TRBV5-6 and TRBJ2-6; weak D call: TRBD1 (7 bases). CDR1 SGHDT and CDR2 YYEEEE come from the germline V gene. The ends were cut back, 4 bases at V and 0 bases at J, with 17 bases in the middle. This CDR3 is 18 amino acids long. CDR3 sequence: CASSGTAGGLSGANVLTF. CDR3 DNA: TGTGCCAGCAGCGGAACGGCAGGGGGACTCTCTGGGGCCAACGTCCTGACTTTC. Full variable domain (remainder filled in from reference TRBV5-6 and TRBJ2-6): DAGVTQSPTHLIKTRGQQVTLRCSPKSGHDTVSWYQQALGQGPQFIFQYYEEEERQRGNFPDRFSGHQFPNYSSELNVNALLLGDSALYLCASSGTAGGLSGANVLTFGAGSRLTVL.

The chain joins TRBV2 to TRBJ2-2; tentatively, D is TRBD1 or TRBD2 (5 bases each). Trimming removed 3 bases at V and 0 bases at J, with 11 bases between. The V gene's germline CDR1 is SNHLY and CDR2 FYNNEI. The CDR3 is made up of 16 amino acids. Here the CDR3 DNA reads TGTGCCAGCAGTGAGTTACGGGACGCGAACACCGGGGAGCTGTTTTTT. Translated, it gives CASSELRDANTGELFF.

In its sample, this clone was seen a few times. The chain has TRBV7-9 and TRBJ2-7; D might be TRBD1 or TRBD2, each matching 5 bases. The germline V gene encodes CDR1 SEHNR and CDR2 FQNEAQ (reference sequence). The V end lost 4 bases, the J end lost 7 bases, and 17 bases lay between the germline ends. This CDR3 spans 14 amino acids. The CDR3 DNA sequence: TGTGCCAGCAGCTCACCGGGGCCCGGTAGGGAGCAGTACTTC. Translating it yields CASSSPGPGREQYF.

This clone has just a few counts. The gene calls are TRBV2 and TRBJ1-5; unclear D gene. CDR3 length: 14 residues. Germline CDR1 SNHLY, CDR2 FYNNEI. V was shortened by 5 bases and J by 5 bases, with 13 bases between the two germline ends. CDR3 coding DNA: TGTGCCAGCAGTCAGACGGACCTTTATCAGCCCCAGCATTTT. Translated: CASSQTDLYQPQHF. The entire variable domain, with the rest obtained from reference TRBV2 and TRBJ1-5, is as follows: EPEVTQTPSHQVTQMGQEVILRCVPISNHLYFYWYRQILGQKVEFLVSFYNNEISEKSEIFDDQFSVERPDGSNFTLKIRSTKLEDSAMYFCASSQTDLYQPQHFGDGTRLSIL.

The V gene is TRBV18, the J gene TRBJ1-5; D gene ambiguous. Trimming removed 0 bases at V and 8 bases at J, with 8 bases between. CDR3 size: 13 residues. Germline CDR1 KGHSH, CDR2 LQKENI. CDR3 loop: CASSPPSGEPQHF. CDR3 DNA sequence: TGTGCCAGCTCACCACCCAGCGGGGAGCCCCAGCATTTT.

This clone was detected only once. The chain has TRBV7-2 and TRBJ1-2; 11 bases are shared with TRBD1. Germline V gives CDR1 SGHTA, CDR2 FQGNSA. This CDR3 contains 15 residues. The V gene end was trimmed by 1 base and the J gene end by 6 bases; junction bases not matched to a gene: 4. The CDR3 coding sequence is TGTGCCAGCAGCTTAGTCCCGGGACAGGGGGATGGCTACACCTTC. Amino acids: CASSLVPGQGDGYTF.

The gene calls are TRBV30 and TRBJ1-1; D remains ambiguous. Germline-derived CDR1 and CDR2 are GTSNPN and SVGIG (reference sequence). Trimming pared 5 bases from V and 0 bases from J, leaving 10 bases between. The CDR3 loop spans 13 amino acids. CDR3 loop: CAWERGMNTEAFF. The CDR3 DNA reads as TGTGCCTGGGAGCGAGGCATGAACACTGAAGCTTTCTTT.